This TCR beta chain was obtained from a study of patients and donors after allogeneic stem cell transplantation. MiXCR was run by TCRdb on the RT-PCR reads, yielding one entry per CDR3 protein. The table has 400,000 to 450,000 distinct CDR3 sequences, around 16% seen once. This clonotype was counted only a few times. Since a much larger clone is just one base distant, this may be a read error. This sequence originates from a human donor who was either an allogeneic HSCT recipient or a stem cell or donor lymphocyte infusion donor (not recorded which). It is not recorded whose cells these are; they may come from a transplant donor. The material sequenced was blood, either unsorted or a sorted T cell fraction (not recorded which).

CDR3 in amino acids: CASSVYRIAKNIQYF. In nucleotides, the CDR3 is TGTGCCAGCAGCGTGTACAGGATAGCCAAAAACATTCAGTACTTC. The rearrangement joins TRBV5-6 to TRBJ2-4; D may be TRBD1 (5 bases). Between the trimmed V and J ends, which lost 4 bases and 0 bases, there was a span of 11 bases. There are 15 residues in the CDR3. The germline V gene encodes CDR1 SGHDT and CDR2 YYEEEE.